This T cell receptor beta chain emerged from a study of CD8+CD57+ T cells in acquired aplastic anemia. General study results and limits: CD8+ Simpson's diversity showed no significant patient-control difference. Both patients and controls carried the same twenty-nine CD8+ CDR3 sequences.

A word on this clonotype: Its antigen is as yet unknown. A clone one base away is much larger, so this may be a read error.

This CDR3 is 11 amino acids long. From germline, CDR1 is MDHEN and CDR2 SYDVKM. Patients picked for sequencing had shown CD8+CD57+ cell expansion detected by flow cytometry. For CDR3 and TCR beta VDJ profiling, genomic DNA was the template used. TCRdb processed the reads anew with MiXCR; each CDR3 protein has one entry. The sample includes 200,000 to 250,000 distinct CDR3 sequences, around 45% seen only once; the top ten take over 7.5%. The rearrangement uses TRBV28 and TRBJ2-1; D is ambiguous. The sequencing input was sorted CD4+, CD8+, or CD8+CD57+ T cells (not recorded which) from PBMCs. The clonotype comes from a human donor with aplastic anemia. This CDR3 reads CTSSVYNEQFF. The CDR3 DNA reads TGTACCAGCAGTGTATACAATGAGCAGTTCTTC.